The 16 T cell receptor beta chains below come from one sample, sequenced in a study of shared clonotypes between healthy human individuals. The table came from immunoSEQ multiplex PCR; TCRdb's copy has only in-frame clones and leaves some out. The sample includes more than 1.2 million clones, 98% to 99% of them seen just once. The material sequenced was naive CD4+ T cells sorted from blood. Regarding subset: CD45RA+ positively selected. Every receptor here comes from a man aged 25 to 40 in good health.

V is TRBV18 and J is TRBJ1-4; D uncertain. V was shortened by 4 bases and J by 0 bases, with 12 bases between the two germline ends. The CDR3 is 16 amino acids. The V gene's germline CDR1 is KGHSH and CDR2 LQKENI. In nucleotides, the CDR3 is TGTGCCAGCTCACTAGCGGTTCCAGCAACTAATGAAAAACTGTTTTTT. It is translated as CASSLAVPATNEKLFF.

The rearrangement links TRBV23-1 to TRBJ2-7, with 9 bases aligning to TRBD1. TRBV23-1 carries the ORF label, with uncertain function. V shed 2 bases, J shed 0 bases, and the junction held 5 bases outside the gene matches. The CDR3 contains 16 residues. The CDR3 region is CASSQTRDRVSYEQYF. CDR3 in DNA: TGCGCCAGCAGTCAAACACGGGACAGGGTCTCCTACGAGCAGTACTTC.

This sequence joins TRBV11-2 and TRBJ2-7; D call uncertain. The V gene's germline CDR1 is SGHAT and CDR2 FQNNGV. With 2 bases removed from V and 4 bases from J, the gap between germline ends came to 24 bases. The CDR3 contains 18 residues. For the CDR3, the DNA is TGTGCCAGCAGCTTACCTGGGTTACGTGTGTTCATGGGGTACGAGCAGTACTTC. Translating gives CASSLPGLRVFMGYEQYF.

The rearrangement uses TRBV19 and TRBJ2-3; 10 bases agree with TRBD1. The CDR3 sequence is 15 residues long. Germline V gene sequence: CDR1 LNHDA, CDR2 SQIVND (reference sequence). The trim removed 4 bases at V and 6 bases at J, leaving 7 bases unmatched. CDR3 in DNA: TGTGCCAGTAGTAGACAGGGGGCACTCCTGGATACGCAGTATTTT. Translated: CASSRQGALLDTQYF.

The chain recombines TRBV5-1 with TRBJ2-1; 8 bases line up with TRBD1. The J segment lost 0 bases and the V segment lost 4 bases, leaving 6 bases of the junction unmatched. This CDR3 has 16 amino acids. The germline CDR1 and CDR2 sequences are SGHRS and YFSETQ. CDR3: CASSPGQGYSYNEQFF. CDR3 DNA: TGCGCCAGCAGCCCCGGACAGGGCTACTCCTACAATGAGCAGTTCTTC.

The chain recombines TRBV5-6 with TRBJ1-4; a possible D gene is TRBD1 (6 bases). CDR3 length: 16 residues. Germline V gives CDR1 SGHDT, CDR2 YYEEEE. The V gene lost 3 bases and the J gene lost 7 bases, with 19 bases spanning the gap. The CDR3 DNA reads TGTGCCAGCAGCTCCCCCTTAGGGCAGGGGAGTGAAAAACTGTTTTTT. This codes for CASSSPLGQGSEKLFF.

In regard to this clone: A read error may produce the germline difference seen at one junction end. This chain connects TRBV7-7 to TRBJ2-7, with 10 bases aligning to TRBD1. The CDR3 is 15 residues long. In germline, CDR1 is SSHAT, CDR2 FNYEAQ (reference sequence). CDR3 sequence (DNA): TGTGCTAGCAGCTTGGGGGGACAGGGGAACTACGAGCAGTACTTC. Its protein is CASSLGGQGNYEQYF.

V usage is TRBV9 and J usage is TRBJ2-3, with no clear D. The CDR3 consists of 15 residues. V was shortened by 0 bases and J by 4 bases, with 12 bases between the two germline ends. Germline CDR1 is SGDLS and CDR2 is YYNGEE. CDR3 bases: TGTGCCAGCAGCGTAGTTGGCTCTAGGGCAGATACGCAGTATTTT. It translates to CASSVVGSRADTQYF.

V is TRBV6-1 and J is TRBJ2-7; 10 nucleotides align to TRBD2. The CDR3 totals 15 residues. Trimming cost V 4 bases and J 1 base; bases outside gene matches: 4. Germline-derived CDR1 and CDR2 are MNHNS and SASEGT. In DNA form, the CDR3 reads TGTGCCAGCAGTGGTGCTAGCGGGAGATCCTACGAGCAGTACTTC. Translated: CASSGASGRSYEQYF.

The rearrangement joins TRBV4-1 to TRBJ2-2; TRBD2 matches at 16 bases. J was trimmed by 6 bases and V by 0 bases; bases with no gene match: 7. The germline CDR1 and CDR2 sequences are MGHRA and YSYEKL. This CDR3 comprises 19 residues. The CDR3 bases are TGCGCCAGCAGCCAAGATCAGGGACTAGCGGGAGGGTCGGCCGGGGAGCTGTTTTTT. It translates to CASSQDQGLAGGSAGELFF.

This chain connects TRBV18 to TRBJ1-4; no reliable D call. The V end was cut by 1 base, the J end by 0 bases, with 9 bases between. The CDR3 covers 16 residues. CDR1 is KGHSH, CDR2 LQKENI, per germline. The CDR3, as DNA: TGTGCCAGCTCACCACAGATCTCTGCAACTAATGAAAAACTGTTTTTT. Its translation is CASSPQISATNEKLFF.

V and J are TRBV28 and TRBJ2-7; 10 bases map to TRBD2. The CDR3 contains 19 residues. V lost 7 bases, J lost 0 bases, and 18 bases stayed unmatched. Germline loops: CDR1 MDHEN, CDR2 SYDVKM. The CDR3 DNA reads as TGTGCCAGCACCCTCTTTTTATCCCAAGCGGGAGGGCCCTCCTACGAGCAGTACTTC. It encodes CASTLFLSQAGGPSYEQYF.

This sequence joins TRBV29-1 and TRBJ2-1; D perhaps matches TRBD2 (6 bases). CDR3 length: 14 residues. Trimming stripped 7 bases from V and 0 bases from J, with 13 bases between. Germline V gene lookup returns CDR1 SQVTM and CDR2 ANQGSEA. The CDR3 here is CSAGVGGSYNEQFF. CDR3 DNA: TGCAGCGCGGGAGTTGGGGGCTCCTACAATGAGCAGTTCTTC.

The V and J genes are TRBV5-1 and TRBJ2-1, with 7 positions matching TRBD2. Trimming at V came to 4 bases and at J to 5 bases, leaving 12 bases not matched to a gene. The CDR3 has 16 residues. The germline V gene has CDR1 SGHRS and CDR2 YFSETQ. For the CDR3, the DNA is TGCGCCAGCAGCATGCGGGGGTTTGGCGGTAACAATGAGCAGTTCTTC. This sequence encodes CASSMRGFGGNNEQFF. Combining the CDR3 with reference TRBV5-1 and TRBJ2-1 gives the whole variable domain KAGVTQTPRYLIKTRGQQVTLSCSPISGHRSVSWYQQTPGQGLQFLFEYFSETQRNKGNFPGRFSGRQFSNSRSEMNVSTLELGDSALYLCASSMRGFGGNNEQFFGPGTRLTVL.

The chain links TRBV5-1 to TRBJ2-1; D is undetermined. The CDR3 is 17 residues long. Germline CDR1 is SGHRS and CDR2 is YFSETQ. Between the trimmed V and J ends, which lost 4 bases and 7 bases, there was a span of 24 bases. CDR3 loop: CASSRALLDLVRNEQFF. Written as DNA, the CDR3 is TGCGCCAGCAGCCGCGCACTACTGGATCTTGTTCGGAATGAGCAGTTCTTC.

This sequence joins TRBV7-9 and TRBJ2-7; a weak D match, TRBD2 (7 bases). Per the germline V gene, CDR1 is SEHNR and CDR2 is FQNEAQ (reference sequence). The CDR3 is 12 amino acids. Trimming stripped 5 bases from V and 4 bases from J, with 9 bases between. DNA of the CDR3: TGTGCCAGCAGCGGGGGGGCTTACGAGCAGTACTTC. Its protein is CASSGGAYEQYF.